A selection of T cell receptor beta chains follows, all from one sample in a study of blood T cell repertoires in COVID-19. Here immunoSEQ multiplex PCR was the method, and the copy in TCRdb shows in-frame clones only, minus some. The sample consists of tens of thousands of clones, roughly 85% of them appearing once. The sample was peripheral blood. These receptors all come from a human donor in a cohort sampled during active COVID-19. The CDR3 runs from the conserved cysteine through the conserved F or W. The order of the fields is J gene, D gene, V gene, clone size, CDR3 protein, CDR3 DNA. D genes are given only for firm matches. A row's size may be missing; if present it is once, few, many or a size class.

TRBJ1-6	-	TRBV5-6	-	CASSLVQYNSPLHF	TGTGCCAGCAGCTTGGTCCAGTATAATTCACCCCTCCACTTT
TRBJ2-2	-	TRBV27	-	CASSPLRLGSGELFF	TGTGCCAGCAGTCCCCTGAGATTGGGGAGCGGGGAGCTGTTTTTT
TRBJ2-7	-	TRBV30	once	CAWSVQLYQQYF	TGTGCCTGGAGTGTACAGCTCTACCAGCAGTACTTC
TRBJ2-2	TRBD1	TRBV28	-	CASSLFTGGTGELFF	TGTGCCAGCAGTTTATTTACAGGGGGCACCGGGGAGCTGTTTTTT
TRBJ2-5	-	TRBV10-3	-	CAISEPIQETQYF	TGTGCCATCAGTGAACCTATACAAGAGACCCAGTACTTC
TRBJ2-3	TRBD2	TRBV11-2	-	CASSLGAGGYTDTQYF	TGTGCCAGCAGCTTAGGGGCGGGAGGGTACACAGATACGCAGTATTTT
TRBJ1-1	-	TRBV2	-	CASPGDRRNTEAFF	TGTGCCAGTCCAGGGGACCGAAGGAACACTGAAGCTTTCTTT
TRBJ2-1	TRBD2	TRBV28	-	CASLLTSMNEQFF	TGTGCCAGCCTTCTGACTAGCATGAATGAGCAGTTCTTC
TRBJ2-7	TRBD2	TRBV7-2	-	CASSRLAGGPNLYEQYF	TGTGCCAGCAGCAGACTAGCGGGAGGCCCAAATTTGTACGAGCAGTACTTC
TRBJ2-2	TRBD2	TRBV28	once	CASSSSGSTGELFF	TGTGCCAGCAGTAGTAGCGGGAGTACCGGGGAGCTGTTTTTT
TRBJ1-1	TRBD1	TRBV2	-	CASRRDRQNTEAFF	TGTGCCAGCAGGCGGGACAGGCAGAACACTGAAGCTTTCTTT
TRBJ1-6	TRBD1	TRBV6-2/TRBV6-3	-	CASSWTLPGQGASPLHF	TGTGCCAGCAGTTGGACCCTACCGGGACAGGGGGCTTCACCCCTCCACTTT
TRBJ1-5	TRBD1	TRBV27	-	CASREGQLSNQPQHF	TGTGCCAGCAGGGAGGGACAGCTGAGCAATCAGCCCCAGCATTTT
TRBJ2-7	-	TRBV29-1	-	CSAGRGVSYEQYF	TGCAGCGCCGGAAGAGGTGTCTCCTACGAGCAGTACTTC
TRBJ1-3	-	TRBV7-8	-	CASSFPLQRNPGNTIYF	TGTGCCAGCAGCTTCCCCTTACAGAGAAATCCTGGAAACACCATATATTTT
TRBJ2-3	-	TRBV9	-	CASSVAVSTDTQYF	TGTGCCAGCAGCGTAGCAGTGAGCACAGATACGCAGTATTTT
TRBJ1-5	-	TRBV9	-	CASSVDIGVVPQHF	TGTGCCAGCAGCGTAGATATAGGAGTGGTGCCCCAGCATTTT
TRBJ2-1	-	TRBV5-6	-	CASSPAATRNNEQFF	TGTGCCAGCAGCCCCGCCGCGACTAGAAACAATGAGCAGTTCTTC
TRBJ2-1	TRBD2	TRBV7-9	-	CASSPSTSVQFF	TGTGCCAGCAGTCCCTCTACTAGCGTCCAGTTCTTC
TRBJ2-3	TRBD2	TRBV5-4	once	CASSLNGGRPDTQYF	TGTGCCAGCAGTTTGAATGGCGGGAGACCAGATACGCAGTATTTT
TRBJ2-7	-	TRBV4-3	once	CASSRGEGRAYEQYF	TGCGCCAGCAGCCGAGGAGAGGGCCGAGCCTACGAGCAGTACTTC
TRBJ2-5	-	TRBV10-3	-	CAISVVGGGQETQYF	TGTGCCATCAGTGTTGTGGGGGGTGGCCAAGAGACCCAGTACTTC
TRBJ2-7	TRBD2	TRBV27	-	CASSLSGTSGGYEQYF	TGTGCCAGCAGTTTATCGGGGACTAGCGGAGGCTACGAGCAGTACTTC